This T cell receptor beta chain was obtained from a study of T-cell memory formation after mild COVID-19. V dropped 5 bases and J dropped 1; count of bases not matched to a gene: 4. The CDR3 sequence is 14 residues long. CDR1 SNHLY and CDR2 FYNNEI come from the germline V gene. Broader study findings: Day 15 to 85 contractors were CD4/CD8 balanced; later expanders leaned CD4+. Within pre-infection memory, some responding clones were found, suggesting cross-reactive memory joined.

In the case of this clonotype: Its antigen remains unidentified.

Each CDR3 protein gets one entry after TCRdb re-called the 5' RACE reads with MiXCR. The sample has hundreds of thousands of distinct CDR3 sequences, less than 25% seen once; the top ten hold around 7.7%. The sequence derives from an adult woman who had mild COVID-19 (a few samples of this study predate the infection). Cell type and time point are not known. The source material was PBMCs or a T cell subset sorted from them (not recorded which). The genes are TRBV2 and TRBJ1-1; 7 nucleotides line up with TRBD1. The CDR3 DNA reads as TGTGCCAGCAGTTGGGGACAGAGGAACACTGAAGCTTTCTTT. As protein: CASSWGQRNTEAFF.